This T cell receptor beta chain was retrieved from a study of T cells in Graves' hyperthyroidism and ophthalmopathy (dated by TCRdb to the late 2010s). With respect to the entire study: Peripheral blood was collected at initial diagnosis, before any treatment. TCR V-J signatures able to tell the groups apart were searched for in a discovery cohort of around 95 patients, of whom over 40 had Graves' ophthalmopathy and around 56 had stable Graves' hyperthyroidism. Whether ophthalmopathy could be predicted prospectively was tested in an independent validation cohort made up of roughly 19 hyperthyroidism patients plus 17 patients who later progressed to ophthalmopathy. The 100 discovery patients were randomly split 7:3 into training and test sets. The study also compared thyroid tissue and blood T-cell repertoires from roughly six Graves' hyperthyroidism patients. After sampling, hyperthyroidism patients received methimazole starting at 30 mg daily, and ophthalmopathy patients received high-dose intravenous methylprednisolone. According to the paper, TCR Vbeta CDR3 sequencing was carried out on approximately 140 peripheral blood samples, which came from some 41 ophthalmopathy, fewer than 80 hyperthyroidism and about 17 progressor patients. The paper's findings and limits, for the study overall: In validation, the model predicted progression to ophthalmopathy with about 71% sensitivity and less than 75% specificity, a median of roughly seven months before onset. In cross-validation, a model built on a 13 V-J signature told ophthalmopathy apart from stable hyperthyroidism with less than 90% sensitivity and roughly 81% specificity, and in testing the same model reached 80%/75%. Most expanded thyroid clonotypes (frequency above 0.001) were also found in blood, which suggests that blood repertoires may mirror thyroid immune responses. No statistical method was used to fix the sample size in advance, and group allocation was not hidden from the investigators.

TCR beta CDR3 regions were amplified from RNA transcripts. For the first round of RT-PCR on the TCR CDR3, the HTBI primer set was used together with the Qiagen OneStep RT-PCR kit. Libraries were constructed in a second round of multiplex PCR, after which size selection and purification were performed. The libraries were sequenced on an Illumina HiSeq2000 using paired-end 100 bp reads. The authors' pipeline ran thus. SOAPnuke was used to process the raw data, throwing out any read that contained adapters or uncalled bases, had a mean Phred below 15, or lacked an exact constant-primer or identifier match. High-quality paired reads were merged using COPE v1.2.5, and each unique nucleotide sequence was defined as a clonotype. MiTCR v1.1 was used to align clonotypes to the IMGT TRBV, TRBD and TRBJ reference segments. The analysis included only V-J combinations with a frequency above 0.0001, which together covered around 99% of the repertoires. The TCS score was defined as the ratio of F50 (clonal expansion) to E x V (chaos), calculated using BLOSUM62-based TCRdist between CDR3 peptides within each V-J. Welch's t-statistics and random forest reduced roughly 540 V-J features to roughly 13, which were used in a naive Bayes classifier (R e1071). TCRdb handled the public reads itself, with Q25 trimming in fastp and clone calling in MiXCR, and kept productive beta chains. Here each entry gathers all rows of one CDR3 protein and keeps the most common genes and DNA. TCRdb, not the authors, supplied the V and J calls. For this sample there are approximately 630,000 distinct CDR3 sequences; roughly 15% appear just once. Clones ranked in the top ten supply around 4% of the sample.

Including the terminal cysteine and phenylalanine, the CDR3 comprises 15 residues. Only the CDR3 part of the read is kept: 45 bases, read in frame from the first base. V was cut back by 6 bases and J by 3 bases, leaving a gap of 15 bases between them. This clonotype appeared many times. What this receptor recognizes is not known. The sample holds no much larger clone one base away, and base qualities are not on file. A patient counted as having stable Graves' hyperthyroidism if no progression to ophthalmopathy occurred over 18 months of follow-up. The hyperthyroidism patients were between 18 and 65 years old and newly diagnosed, with a disease duration of less than 2 months. Exclusion was applied to patients with uncontrolled infections, other autoimmune diseases, pregnancy or lactation. Clinical symptoms, serum thyroxine and TRAb, thyroid ultrasound, and orbital computed tomography formed the basis for the diagnoses. Ficoll-Paque density gradient centrifugation was used to isolate PBMCs from approximately 11 ml of fresh peripheral blood. Total RNA was extracted using Trizol reagent, and RNA quality was assessed on an Agilent 2100 Bioanalyzer.

The rearrangement joined TRBV12-3 or TRBV12-4 to TRBJ1-5, with no reliable assignment of the D segment. This clonotype was sampled from a woman aged 25 to 39 with Graves' hyperthyroidism. Input material: blood. The nucleotide sequence reads TGTGCCAGCAGCATCCAGGCGGCTTCCAATCAGCCCCAGCATTTT. It translates to CASSIQAASNQPQHF.